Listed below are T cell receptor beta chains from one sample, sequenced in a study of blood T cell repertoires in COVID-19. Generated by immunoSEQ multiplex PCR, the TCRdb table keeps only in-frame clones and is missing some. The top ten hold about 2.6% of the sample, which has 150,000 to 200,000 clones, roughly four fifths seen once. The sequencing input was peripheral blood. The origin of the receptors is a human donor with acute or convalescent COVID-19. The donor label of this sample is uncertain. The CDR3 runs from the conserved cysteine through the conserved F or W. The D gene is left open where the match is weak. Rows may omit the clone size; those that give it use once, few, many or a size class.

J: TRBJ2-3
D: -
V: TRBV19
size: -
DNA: TGTGCCAGTACCCATATGGGGGCAAATACGCAGTATTTT
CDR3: CASTHMGANTQYF

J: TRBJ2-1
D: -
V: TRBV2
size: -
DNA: TGTGCCAGCAGACTCACCCGCGGCACACCGGGTGGCAATGAGCAGTTCTTC
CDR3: CASRLTRGTPGGNEQFF

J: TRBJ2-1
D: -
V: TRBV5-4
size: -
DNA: TGTGCCACCGCCAGGGACAATGAGCAGTTCTTC
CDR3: CATARDNEQFF

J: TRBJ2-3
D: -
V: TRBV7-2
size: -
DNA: TGTGCCAGCAGCGCCAATACAGGGTCAGATACGCAGTATTTT
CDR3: CASSANTGSDTQYF

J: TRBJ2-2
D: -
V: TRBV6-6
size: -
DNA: TGTGCCAGCTTTTCTTTCGGGGTGAACACCGGGGAGCTGTTTTTT
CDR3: CASFSFGVNTGELFF

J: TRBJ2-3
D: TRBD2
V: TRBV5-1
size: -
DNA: TGCGCCAGCAGCTCCTGGACTAGCGGGAGGGCCAGCACAGATACGCAGTATTTT
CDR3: CASSSWTSGRASTDTQYF

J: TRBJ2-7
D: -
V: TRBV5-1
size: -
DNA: TGCGCCAGCAGCTTAGGAGCCTACGAGCAGTACTTC
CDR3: CASSLGAYEQYF

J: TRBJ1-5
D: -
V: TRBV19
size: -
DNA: TGTGCCAGTAGTACCCTGGGGACACAAGGCAATCAGCCCCAGCATTTT
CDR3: CASSTLGTQGNQPQHF

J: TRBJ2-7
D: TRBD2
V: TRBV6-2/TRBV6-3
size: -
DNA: TGTGCCAGCAGTTACTCCGTGGCGGGGGGCGTCTACGAGCAGTACTTC
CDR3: CASSYSVAGGVYEQYF

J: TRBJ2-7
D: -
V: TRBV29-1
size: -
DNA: TGCAGCGTTGGTCAGCAGGGTTCCTACGAGCAGTACTTC
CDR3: CSVGQQGSYEQYF

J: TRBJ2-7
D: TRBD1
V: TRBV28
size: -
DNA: TGTGCCAGCACCCTTGGGACAGGGATCTACGAGCAGTACTTC
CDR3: CASTLGTGIYEQYF

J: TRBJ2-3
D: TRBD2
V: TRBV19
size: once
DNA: TGTGCCAGTAGTGGAGGACCGGGACTAGCGGGAGATTCCCGTAGCACAGATACGCAGTATTTT
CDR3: CASSGGPGLAGDSRSTDTQYF

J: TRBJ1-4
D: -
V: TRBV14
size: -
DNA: TGTGCCAGCAGCCTGACAGGAGCCTTAAATGAAAAACTGTTTTTT
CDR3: CASSLTGALNEKLFF

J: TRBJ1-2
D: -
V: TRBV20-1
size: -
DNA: TGCAGGGCATACAGGGACTATGGCTACACCTTC
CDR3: CRAYRDYGYTF

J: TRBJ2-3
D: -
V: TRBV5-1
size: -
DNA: TGCGCCAGCAGCTTGATGCGGGGGCTAAGCACAGATACGCAGTATTTT
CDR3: CASSLMRGLSTDTQYF

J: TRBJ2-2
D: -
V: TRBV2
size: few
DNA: TGTGCCAGCAGCTTAGGGGGAACCGGGGAGCTGTTTTTT
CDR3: CASSLGGTGELFF

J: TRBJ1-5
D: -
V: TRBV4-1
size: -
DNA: TGCGCCAGCAGCCAAGATCTAGCGAGTTATAGCAATCAGCCCCAGCATTTT
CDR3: CASSQDLASYSNQPQHF

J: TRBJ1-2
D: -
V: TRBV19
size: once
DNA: TGTGCCAGTAGTATGTGGTTTCTAGCCCTTGCCTATGGCTACACCTTC
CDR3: CASSMWFLALAYGYTF

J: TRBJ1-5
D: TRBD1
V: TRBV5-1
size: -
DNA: TGCGCCAGCAGCCCTACAGGGGCAAATCAGCCCCAGCATTTT
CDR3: CASSPTGANQPQHF

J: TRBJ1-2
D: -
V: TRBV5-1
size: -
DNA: TGCGCCAGCAGCTTGAACCAGGCGTATGGCTACACCTTC
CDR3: CASSLNQAYGYTF

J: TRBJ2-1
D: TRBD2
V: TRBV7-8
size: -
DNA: TGTGCCAGCAGCTCAGGGAGTGGTAGCGGGGCCCCGTCTGACAATGAGCAGTTCTTC
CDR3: CASSSGSGSGAPSDNEQFF

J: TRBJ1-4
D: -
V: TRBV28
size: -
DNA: TGTGCCAGCCAGGGAACAGCAACTAATGAAAAACTGTTTTTT
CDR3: CASQGTATNEKLFF

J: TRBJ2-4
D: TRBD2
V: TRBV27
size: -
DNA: TGTGCCAGCAGGTCTGACTATAGCGGGACGGATCAGTACTTC
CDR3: CASRSDYSGTDQYF

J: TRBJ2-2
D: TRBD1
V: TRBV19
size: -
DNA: TGTGCCAGTAGTATCGGACAGGGGGCGACCGGGGAGCTGTTTTTT
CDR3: CASSIGQGATGELFF

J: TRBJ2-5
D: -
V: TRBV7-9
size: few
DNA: TGTGCCAGCAGCCAAGGTGGGGGCCCAGAGACCCAGTACTTC
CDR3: CASSQGGGPETQYF

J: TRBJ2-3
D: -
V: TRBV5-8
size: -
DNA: TGTGCCAGCAGGAATCAGTGGGATACGCAGTATTTT
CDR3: CASRNQWDTQYF

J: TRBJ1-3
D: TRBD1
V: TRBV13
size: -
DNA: TGTGCCAGCAGCTTCTACGGGACAGAAAACACCATATATTTT
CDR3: CASSFYGTENTIYF

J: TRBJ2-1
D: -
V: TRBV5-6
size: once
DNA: TGTGCCAGCACCCCTGCTGGGGCGGATGAGCAGTTCTTC
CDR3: CASTPAGADEQFF

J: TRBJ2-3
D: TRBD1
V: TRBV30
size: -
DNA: TGTGCCTGGAGTGGGCGTGGACAGGGCTTAGATACGCAGTATTTT
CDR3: CAWSGRGQGLDTQYF